The TCR beta chain under discussion was sequenced for a study of response to subunit inactivated influenza vaccine. TCRdb fed the RT-PCR reads into MiXCR, producing one record per CDR3 protein. The table lists about 500,000 distinct CDR3 sequences, more than 15% of them singletons. The CDR3 contains 15 residues. Germline loops: CDR1 MNHEY, CDR2 SVGAGI. The V end was cut by 2 bases, the J end by 1 base, with 10 bases between. Sequencing used CD4+ T cells sorted from PBMCs, obtained roughly 24 months after vaccination. The J gene is TRBJ2-3, the V gene TRBV6-5; perhaps D is TRBD1 or TRBD2 (5 bases each). The origin of this receptor is a man aged 50 to 69 who received an inactivated influenza vaccine. The CDR3 reads CASSYRVGRTDTQYF. CDR3 DNA: TGTGCCAGCAGTTACAGGGTGGGACGCACAGATACGCAGTATTTT.